A single sample is the source of the 32 T cell receptor beta chains below, sequenced in a study of shared clonotypes between healthy human individuals. The assay was immunoSEQ multiplex PCR, and TCRdb's table has in-frame clones only and misses some. The data contain approximately 700,000 clones, less than 80% of them seen just once; the ten biggest clones take up around 1.8%. Source material: memory CD4+ T cells sorted from blood. The subset: CD45RA-negative fraction. Every receptor here comes from a woman aged 25 to 39 in good health.

The rearrangement links TRBV27 to TRBJ2-7; 8 bases map to TRBD2. Germline values: CDR1 MNHEY, CDR2 SMNVEV (reference sequence). V was clipped by 5 bases and J by 2 bases; unmatched bases: 8. This CDR3 has 15 residues. CDR3 amino acids: CASSGPGLGAYEQYF. The CDR3 nucleotides are TGTGCCAGCAGTGGGCCGGGACTAGGAGCCTACGAGCAGTACTTC.

This clone was counted between two and nine times. The J gene is TRBJ1-5, the V gene TRBV6-4; no definite D call. Germline CDR1 is MRHNA and CDR2 is SNTAGT. With 7 bases removed from V and 2 bases from J, the gap between germline ends came to 12 bases. The CDR3 consists of 14 residues. CDR3 in DNA: TGTGCCAGCACCAGGACCGAACGCAATCAGCCCCAGCATTTT. Amino acid sequence: CASTRTERNQPQHF.

This chain connects TRBV10-3 to TRBJ1-2, with 7 bases fitting TRBD1. The CDR3 runs to 14 residues. Per germline, CDR1 ENHRY and CDR2 SYGVKD. V trimming: 8 bases; J trimming: 0 bases; junction bases outside the gene matches: 6. CDR3 coding DNA: TGTGCCATCGGGGAGGGACAGACTAACTATGGCTACACCTTC. It yields the protein CAIGEGQTNYGYTF.

This clone was counted ten times or more. The chain links TRBV5-4 to TRBJ2-3, with TRBD2 identical over 10 bases. V was clipped by 0 bases and J by 2 bases; unmatched bases: 6. CDR3 size: 17 residues. Germline V gene data show CDR1 as SGHNT and CDR2 as YYREEE (reference sequence). CDR3 residues: CASSLGGLAGDTDTQYF. The CDR3 nucleotides are TGTGCCAGCAGCTTGGGAGGGCTAGCGGGGGACACAGATACGCAGTATTTT.

This clone was observed a handful of times. The chain combines TRBV6-5 with TRBJ1-5; a possible D gene is TRBD1 (6 bases). This CDR3 has 15 amino acids. Trimming took 2 bases from V and 6 from J, leaving 14 bases between them. CDR1 and CDR2 from the germline V gene are MNHEY and SVGAGI. CDR3 sequence: CASSYDGTGIQPQHF. CDR3 in DNA: TGTGCCAGCAGTTACGACGGCACAGGGATTCAGCCCCAGCATTTT.

V gene TRBV10-2 combines with J gene TRBJ2-7; D perhaps matches TRBD2 (5 bases). The CDR3 has 12 amino acids. V lost 6 bases, J lost 3 bases, and 9 bases lay in between. From germline, CDR1 is WSHSY and CDR2 SAAADI. The CDR3 DNA is TGCGCCAGCAGGGCTAGCCACTACGAGCAGTACTTC. Amino acids: CASRASHYEQYF.

The chain has TRBV28 and TRBJ2-4; D unclear. The V and J ends lost 6 bases and 5 bases respectively, with 5 bases between them. This CDR3 has 11 amino acids. Looked up from germline, CDR1 is MDHEN and CDR2 is SYDVKM. The CDR3 region is CASRDENIQYF. As DNA, the CDR3 is TGTGCCAGCAGAGACGAAAACATTCAGTACTTC.

The sample holds a few counts of this clone. V and J are TRBV14 and TRBJ2-3; no firm D call. V gave up 1 base and J gave up 4 bases, with 6 bases separating them. Germline V CDR1 and CDR2: SGHDN, FVKESK. The CDR3 loop spans 13 amino acids. CDR3 protein: CASSQVRADTQYF. The CDR3 DNA reads TGTGCCAGCAGCCAAGTTAGAGCAGATACGCAGTATTTT.

This chain joins TRBV7-9 and TRBJ2-1; TRBD1 matches 9 bases. Germline trimming cut 4 bases from V and 6 bases from J; bases unmatched to any gene: 7. The CDR3 loop spans 15 amino acids. CDR1 and CDR2 (germline): SEHNR, FQNEAQ (reference sequence). CDR3 protein: CASSSGQGRSNEQFF. Here the CDR3 DNA reads TGTGCCAGCAGCTCAGGACAGGGGAGATCCAATGAGCAGTTCTTC. The variable domain in full, with the rest retrieved from reference TRBV7-9 and TRBJ2-1, is DTGVSQNPRHKITKRGQNVTFRCDPISEHNRLYWYRQTLGQGPEFLTYFQNEAQLEKSRLLSDRFSAERPKGSFSTLEIQRTEQGDSAMYLCASSSGQGRSNEQFFGPGTRLTVL.

The chain links TRBV29-1 to TRBJ2-2, with TRBD2 identical over 9 bases. Germline V CDR1 and CDR2: SQVTM, ANQGSEA. The CDR3 extends over 14 amino acids. J gave up 2 bases and V 4 bases, and 2 bases lay outside the gene matches. The CDR3 here is CSVGGTSNTGELFF. CDR3 nucleotides: TGCAGCGTTGGAGGGACTAGCAACACCGGGGAGCTGTTTTTT.

There are a few counts of this clone. Additional DNA sequences in this sample encode the identical CDR3. The J gene is TRBJ1-1, the V gene TRBV2, with D tentatively TRBD1 (6 bases). Germline assignment: CDR1 SNHLY and CDR2 FYNNEI. CDR3 length: 14 residues. V was cut by 2 bases and J by 4 bases, with 11 bases left in between. In DNA, the CDR3 is TGTGCCAGCAGTGAAAGGGGCAGGGGCACTGAAGCTTTCTTT. It is translated as CASSERGRGTEAFF.

The sample holds a few counts of this clone. The J gene is TRBJ2-1, the V gene TRBV21-1; TRBD1 reflects the table's D call only, with no check against the DNA. TRBV21-1 has pseudogene status. The CDR3 spans 14 residues. In nucleotides, the CDR3 is TGTGCCAGCAGCAAAGGACAGGACTACAATGAGCAGTTCTTC. Translating gives CASSKGQDYNEQFF.

This clone was seen only once. V gene TRBV7-9 combines with J gene TRBJ2-7; 10 nucleotides align to TRBD2. Germline V lookup: CDR1 SEHNR, CDR2 FQNEAQ (reference sequence). The V segment lost 4 bases and the J segment 3 bases; nucleotides outside the gene matches: 6. CDR3 length: 15 amino acids. CDR3 residues: CASSSISGRFYEQYF. CDR3 nucleotide sequence: TGTGCCAGCAGCTCCATTAGCGGGAGGTTCTACGAGCAGTACTTC. The complete variable domain, with remaining parts taken from reference TRBV7-9 and TRBJ2-7, reads DTGVSQNPRHKITKRGQNVTFRCDPISEHNRLYWYRQTLGQGPEFLTYFQNEAQLEKSRLLSDRFSAERPKGSFSTLEIQRTEQGDSAMYLCASSSISGRFYEQYFGPGTRLTVT.

This clone was recorded once. The gene calls are TRBV6-5 and TRBJ1-1; TRBD1 is a possible D gene (6 bases). Germline loops: CDR1 MNHEY, CDR2 SVGAGI. Trimming stripped 5 bases from V and 1 base from J, with 11 bases between. The CDR3 covers 14 residues. The CDR3 coding sequence is TGTGCCAGCAGTAGAGAGGGGGGGAACACTGAAGCTTTCTTT. It specifies CASSREGGNTEAFF.

The chain uses TRBV19 and TRBJ2-4; D is possibly TRBD1 (6 bases). CDR3 length: 13 residues. The germline CDR1 and CDR2 sequences are LNHDA and SQIVND (reference sequence). The V end lost 5 bases, the J end lost 5 bases, and 10 bases lay between the germline ends. CDR3 sequence: CASSFAGENIQYF. DNA for the CDR3: TGTGCCAGTAGTTTCGCAGGGGAAAACATTCAGTACTTC.

This sequence joins TRBV29-1 and TRBJ2-5, with 14 bases fitting TRBD2. From germline, CDR1 is SQVTM and CDR2 ANQGSEA. Germline trimming cut 7 bases from V and 5 bases from J; bases unmatched to any gene: 12. The CDR3 runs to 16 residues. The CDR3 DNA reads TGCAGCGCAGCCGGGACTAGCGGGAGAAATTCGGAGACCCAGTACTTC. Protein product: CSAAGTSGRNSETQYF.

This chain connects TRBV9 to TRBJ2-4; 12 nucleotides align to TRBD2. Germline V CDR1 and CDR2: SGDLS, YYNGEE. After removal of 5 bases from V and 7 bases from J, the junction contained 10 bases not matched to a gene. The CDR3 contains 16 residues. The CDR3 sequence is CASSWLAGGEGNIQYF. The CDR3 DNA follows: TGTGCCAGCAGTTGGCTAGCGGGAGGGGAGGGGAACATTCAGTACTTC. The complete variable domain, with remaining parts taken from reference TRBV9 and TRBJ2-4, reads DSGVTQTPKHLITATGQRVTLRCSPRSGDLSVYWYQQSLDQGLQFLIQYYNGEERAKGNILERFSAQQFPDLHSELNLSSLELGDSALYFCASSWLAGGEGNIQYFGAGTRLSVL.

The chain employs TRBV4-1 and TRBJ1-5; possibly TRBD1 for D (5 bases). V was cut by 5 bases and J by 1 base, with 6 bases left in between. This CDR3 comprises 13 residues. The germline gives CDR1 MGHRA, CDR2 YSYEKL. CDR3 in DNA: TGCGCCAGCAGCTGGGACAGCAATCAGCCCCAGCATTTT. It yields the protein CASSWDSNQPQHF.

This clone was recorded once. The rearrangement links TRBV7-9 to TRBJ2-7, with D possibly TRBD2 on 6 matching bases. The germline V gene has CDR1 SEHNR and CDR2 FQNEAQ (reference sequence). With 5 bases removed from V and 2 bases from J, the gap between germline ends came to 13 bases. The CDR3 consists of 14 residues. DNA of the CDR3: TGTGCCAGCAGCCCGGGACTTTTACCCTACGAGCAGTACTTC. Protein sequence: CASSPGLLPYEQYF.

This clone has just a few counts. This sequence may be a read error, since a much larger clone differs from it by one base. This specimen includes other DNA sequences encoding the same CDR3. This chain links TRBV25-1 with TRBJ2-7; no firm D call. This CDR3 is 10 amino acids long. Germline V lookup: CDR1 MGHDK, CDR2 SYGVNS. V shed 8 bases and J shed 3 bases, with 5 bases lying between them. The CDR3 DNA is TGTGCCAGCGGGCACTACGAGCAGTACTTC. Protein: CASGHYEQYF.

As regards this clone: With a much larger clone just one base away, this may be a read error. This sequence joins TRBV6-6 and TRBJ1-3; D not resolved. Germline CDR1 is MNHNY and CDR2 is SVGAGI (reference sequence). CDR3 length: 13 amino acids. V was clipped by 2 bases and J by 0 bases, with 2 bases between them. CDR3 DNA sequence: TGTGCCAGCAGTTACGGCTCTGGAAACACCATATATTTT. Protein: CASSYGSGNTIYF.

The chain links TRBV7-9 to TRBJ2-2; 8 bases map to TRBD1. The CDR3 extends over 13 amino acids. Trimming cost V 7 bases and J 7 bases; bases outside gene matches: 5. Germline CDR1 SEHNR, CDR2 FQNEAQ (reference sequence). CDR3 residues: CASKDREGGELFF. For the CDR3, the DNA is TGTGCCAGCAAGGACAGGGAAGGCGGGGAGCTGTTTTTT.

Notes on this clone: Other DNA sequences in this sample translate to the same CDR3. The chain uses TRBV28 and TRBJ2-1; D is unclear. CDR3 length: 13 amino acids. Germline-derived CDR1 and CDR2 are MDHEN and SYDVKM. Trimming removed 2 bases from V and 4 bases from J, with 6 bases in between. CDR3 sequence reads: CASSLGSYNEQFF. In nucleotides, the CDR3 is TGTGCCAGCAGTTTAGGCTCTTACAATGAGCAGTTCTTC.

The V and J genes are TRBV5-1 and TRBJ2-5, with 8 nucleotides matching TRBD2. J was trimmed by 3 bases and V by 0 bases; bases with no gene match: 7. The CDR3 loop spans 16 amino acids. Germline V gene data show CDR1 as SGHRS and CDR2 as YFSETQ. The DNA for the CDR3 is TGCGCCAGCAGCTTGGGAAACCGAGCGGGAGAAGAGACCCAGTACTTC. Its translation: CASSLGNRAGEETQYF.

The chain is built from TRBV5-1 and TRBJ2-5; 9 positions match TRBD1. The germline CDR1 and CDR2 sequences are SGHRS and YFSETQ. With V trimmed by 4 bases and J by 5 bases, 9 bases remained unmatched. This CDR3 spans 15 amino acids. The CDR3 DNA is TGCGCCAGCAGCGGAGGGACAGGGTATGACGAGACCCAGTACTTC. It specifies CASSGGTGYDETQYF.

V gene TRBV29-1 combines with J gene TRBJ2-7, with 8 bases lining up with TRBD2. Germline CDR1 is SQVTM and CDR2 is ANQGSEA. Trimming took 6 bases from V and 6 from J; bases not matched to a gene: 10. The CDR3 extends over 13 amino acids. CDR3 nucleotides: TGCAGCGTGACTGGGGGGGGACTAGGCGAGCAGTACTTC. Translated, it gives CSVTGGGLGEQYF.

The chain uses TRBV28 and TRBJ2-1; D might be TRBD1 (6 bases). The germline V gene encodes CDR1 MDHEN and CDR2 SYDVKM. Trimming left V 3 bases short and J 5 bases short, with 14 bases between. The length of the CDR3 is 15 residues. This chain's CDR3 is CASSLSSGADNEQFF. The CDR3 DNA follows: TGTGCCAGCAGTTTGTCGTCAGGGGCGGACAATGAGCAGTTCTTC.

The chain has TRBV28 and TRBJ1-4; D gene ambiguous. V dropped 6 bases and J dropped 0 bases, with 2 bases sitting between them. CDR3 length: 12 amino acids. From germline, CDR1 is MDHEN and CDR2 SYDVKM. CDR3 DNA: TGTGCCAGCAGGGCAACTAATGAAAAACTGTTTTTT. It codes for CASRATNEKLFF.

The chain is built from TRBV7-9 and TRBJ2-2; 7 bases align to TRBD2. V was clipped by 3 bases and J by 5 bases; unmatched bases: 3. The CDR3 is made up of 14 amino acids. Germline CDR1 and CDR2: SEHNR and FQNEAQ (reference sequence). CDR3 sequence (DNA): TGTGCCAGCAGCTTGGGGGAGGGGACCGGGGAGCTGTTTTTT. Its translation: CASSLGEGTGELFF.

A word on this clone: A much larger clone differs from this one at a single base, so this may be a read error. Other DNA sequences within the sample encode an identical CDR3. The V call is TRBV11-2, the J call TRBJ2-6; no reliable D call. The CDR3 sequence is 15 residues long. V dropped 0 bases and J dropped 0 bases, with 3 bases sitting between them. In germline, CDR1 is SGHAT, CDR2 FQNNGV. The DNA of the CDR3 is TGTGCCAGCAGCTTAGATAGCTCTGGGGCCAACGTCCTGACTTTC. It translates to CASSLDSSGANVLTF.

On this clone itself: This could be a read error, since a much larger clone is one nucleotide away. V and J are TRBV7-9 and TRBJ1-1; D is uncertain. CDR1 and CDR2 (germline): SEHNR, FQNEAQ (reference sequence). CDR3 length: 13 residues. The germline V and J ends were trimmed by 1 base and 3 bases, with 6 bases remaining between them. The CDR3 region is CASSLEGDTEAFF. The CDR3 bases are TGTGCCAGCAGCTTAGAAGGTGACACTGAAGCTTTCTTT.

The V and J genes are TRBV5-5 and TRBJ2-5, with unresolved D. The CDR3 covers 14 residues. Looked up from germline, CDR1 is SGHKS and CDR2 is YYEKEE (reference sequence). V lost 0 bases and J 5 bases, leaving 11 bases between the germline ends. In nucleotides, the CDR3 is TGTGCCAGCAGCTTGGGGCACGTCCGGGAGACCCAGTACTTC. Its protein is CASSLGHVRETQYF.